This TCR beta chain derives from a study of T cells expressing NK-cell markers. Study-level findings and limits: One observes that, in several donors, these clonotypes were also the leading ones within the CD3+CD56-NKG2C+ fraction. There remained a lack of clarity about HCMV specificity of expanded NKG2C+ T cell clones. The contribution of dominant NKG2C+ clonotypes to CD8+ T cells in five to seven donors was roughly 1.0-7.0%.

The cDNA for TCR beta came from 5'RACE template switching with UMIs. TCRdb derives one entry per CDR3 protein from the 5' RACE reads, leaving out DNA. Its table records fewer than 300,000 distinct CDR3 sequences. A note on this clonotype: Antigen specificity is unknown.

This CDR3 region has 14 residues. Germline assignment: CDR1 DFQATT and CDR2 SNEGSKA (reference sequence). The rearrangement joins TRBV20-1 to TRBJ2-2; TCRdb's D gene call, TRBD2, goes unchecked for lack of DNA. The material sequenced was blood T cells: a sorted CD56 or NKG2C T cell subset, CD4+ or CD8+ T cells, or bulk PBMC T cells (not recorded which). The sequence was obtained from a woman aged 18 to 75 in good health. CDR3 residues: CSASPKSGPGELFF.